Below, one TCR beta chain is given with its context. Antigen unknown. This record comes from a study of identifying expanded T cells in peripheral blood. Overall study findings and caveats: Over approximately two and four weeks, about 16.4 and 19 clones changed, versus roughly 1.2 between replicates.

Profiling relied on immunoSEQ multiplex PCR, and the TCRdb table lists in-frame clones only, not all of them. The data show more than 85,000 clones, approximately 89% seen once. This CDR3 has 15 residues. With V trimmed by 6 bases and J by 7 bases, 13 bases remained unmatched. The germline V gene has CDR1 SGHNT and CDR2 YENEEA. The rearrangement joins TRBV11-3 to TRBJ2-7; 9 nucleotides align to TRBD1. Sequenced: blood. The receptor comes from a person aged 18-70 years in good health. The CDR3 DNA sequence: TGTGCCAGCAGTGCCCCCGGACAGGGGACTCGAGAGCAGTACTTC. This gives the protein CASSAPGQGTREQYF.